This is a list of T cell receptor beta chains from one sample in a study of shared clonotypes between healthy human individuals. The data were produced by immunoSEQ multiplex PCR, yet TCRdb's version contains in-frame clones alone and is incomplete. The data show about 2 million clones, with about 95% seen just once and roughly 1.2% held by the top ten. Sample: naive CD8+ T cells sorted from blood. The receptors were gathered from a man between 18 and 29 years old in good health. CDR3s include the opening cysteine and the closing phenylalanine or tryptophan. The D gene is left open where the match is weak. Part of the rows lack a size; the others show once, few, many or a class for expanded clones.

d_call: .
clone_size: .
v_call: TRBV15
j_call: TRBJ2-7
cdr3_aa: CATSRGEDAYEQYF
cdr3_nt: TGTGCCACCAGCAGAGGGGAAGATGCCTACGAGCAGTACTTC

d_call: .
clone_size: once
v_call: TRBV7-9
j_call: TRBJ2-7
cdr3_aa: CASSFRGVDEQYF
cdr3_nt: TGTGCCAGCAGCTTCCGGGGAGTGGACGAGCAGTACTTC

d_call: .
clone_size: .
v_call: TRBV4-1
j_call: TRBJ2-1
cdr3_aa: CASSQDMTYNEQFF
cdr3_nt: TGCGCCAGCAGCCAAGATATGACTTACAATGAGCAGTTCTTC

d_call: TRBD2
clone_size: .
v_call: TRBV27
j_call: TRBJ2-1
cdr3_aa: CASSLLALGAGGNYNEQFF
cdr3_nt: TGTGCCAGCAGTTTATTAGCCCTCGGAGCGGGGGGCAACTACAATGAGCAGTTCTTC

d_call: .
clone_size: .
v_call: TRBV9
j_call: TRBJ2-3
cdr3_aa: CASSVGGIDTDTQYF
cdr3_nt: TGTGCCAGCAGCGTTGGGGGAATAGACACAGATACGCAGTATTTT

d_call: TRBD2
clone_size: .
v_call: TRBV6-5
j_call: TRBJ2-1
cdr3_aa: CASSLAGGPGNEQFF
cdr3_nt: TGTGCCAGCAGTTTAGCGGGAGGGCCTGGGAATGAGCAGTTCTTC

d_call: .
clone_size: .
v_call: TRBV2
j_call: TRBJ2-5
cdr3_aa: CASSETRWETQYF
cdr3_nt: TGTGCCAGCAGTGAAACTAGGTGGGAGACCCAGTACTTC

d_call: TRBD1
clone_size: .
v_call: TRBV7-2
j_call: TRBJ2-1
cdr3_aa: CASSLGGTAYNEQFF
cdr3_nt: TGTGCCAGCAGCTTAGGAGGGACAGCCTACAATGAGCAGTTCTTC

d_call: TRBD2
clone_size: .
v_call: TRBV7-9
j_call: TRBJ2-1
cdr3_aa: CASSPPSGRRNEQFF
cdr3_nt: TGTGCCAGCAGCCCCCCTAGCGGGAGGCGTAATGAGCAGTTCTTC

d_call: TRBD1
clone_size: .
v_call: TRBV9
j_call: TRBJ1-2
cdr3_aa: CASTSPGDSYGYTF
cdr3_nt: TGTGCCAGCACCTCCCCTGGGGACAGCTATGGCTACACCTTC

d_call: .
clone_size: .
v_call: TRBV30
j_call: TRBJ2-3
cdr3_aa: CAWNGGSTDTQYF
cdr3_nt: TGTGCCTGGAATGGTGGCTCGACAGATACGCAGTATTTT

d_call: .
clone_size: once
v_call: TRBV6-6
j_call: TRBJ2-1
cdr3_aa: CASSWWGDEQFF
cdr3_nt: TGTGCCAGCAGTTGGTGGGGCGATGAGCAGTTCTTC

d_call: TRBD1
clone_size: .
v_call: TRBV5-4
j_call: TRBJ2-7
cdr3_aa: CASSTETGGYEQYF
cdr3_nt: TGTGCCAGCAGCACGGAGACAGGGGGCTACGAGCAGTACTTC

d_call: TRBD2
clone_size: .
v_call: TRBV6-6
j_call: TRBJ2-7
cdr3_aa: CASSYRLAGVDDEQYF
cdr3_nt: TGTGCCAGCAGTTACAGGTTAGCGGGAGTCGATGACGAGCAGTACTTC

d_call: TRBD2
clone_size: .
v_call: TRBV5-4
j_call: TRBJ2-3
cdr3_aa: CASSSLAGETDTQYF
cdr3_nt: TGTGCCAGCAGCTCGCTAGCGGGAGAGACAGATACGCAGTATTTT

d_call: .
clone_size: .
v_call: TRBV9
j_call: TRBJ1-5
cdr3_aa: CASSAGTPNQPQHF
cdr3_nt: TGTGCCAGCAGCGCCGGGACGCCAAATCAGCCCCAGCATTTT

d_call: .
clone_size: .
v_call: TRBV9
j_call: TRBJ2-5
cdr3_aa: CASSLEPGLPQETQYF
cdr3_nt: TGTGCCAGCAGCCTGGAACCCGGCCTTCCACAAGAGACCCAGTACTTC

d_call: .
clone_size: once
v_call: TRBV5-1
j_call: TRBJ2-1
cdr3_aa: CASSFLDPSYNEQFF
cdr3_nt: TGCGCCAGCAGCTTTTTGGACCCCTCCTACAATGAGCAGTTCTTC

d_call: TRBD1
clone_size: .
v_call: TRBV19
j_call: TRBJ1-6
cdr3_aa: CASLGAGGNSPLHF
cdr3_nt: TGTGCCAGCCTCGGGGCAGGGGGTAATTCACCCCTCCACTTT

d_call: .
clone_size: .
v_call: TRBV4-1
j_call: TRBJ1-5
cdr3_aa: CASSQEVQGGQPQHF
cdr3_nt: TGCGCCAGCAGCCAAGAGGTCCAGGGAGGTCAGCCCCAGCATTTT

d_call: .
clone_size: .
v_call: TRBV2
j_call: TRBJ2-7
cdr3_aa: CASSEALRDTLTYEQYF
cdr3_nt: TGTGCCAGCAGTGAAGCGCTCCGGGACACTCTCACCTACGAGCAGTACTTC

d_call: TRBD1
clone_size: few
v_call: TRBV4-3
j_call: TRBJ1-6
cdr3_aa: CASSQDDRGNSPLHF
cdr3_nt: TGCGCCAGCAGCCAAGACGACAGGGGGAATTCACCCCTCCACTTT

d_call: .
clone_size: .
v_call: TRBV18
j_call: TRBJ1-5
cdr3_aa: CASSPPGPNQPQHF
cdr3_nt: TGTGCCAGCTCACCGCCGGGGCCGAATCAGCCCCAGCATTTT

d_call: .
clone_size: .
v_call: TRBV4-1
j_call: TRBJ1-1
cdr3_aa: CASSHSGAMNTEAFF
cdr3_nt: TGCGCCAGCAGCCATTCGGGGGCCATGAACACTGAAGCTTTCTTT

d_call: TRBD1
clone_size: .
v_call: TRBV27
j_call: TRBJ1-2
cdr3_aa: CASKARDSLYGYTF
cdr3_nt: TGTGCCAGCAAAGCCCGGGACAGCCTCTATGGCTACACCTTC

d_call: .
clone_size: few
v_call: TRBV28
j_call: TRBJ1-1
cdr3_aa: CASILTGNLEAFF
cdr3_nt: TGTGCCAGCATTCTCACCGGGAACCTTGAAGCTTTCTTT

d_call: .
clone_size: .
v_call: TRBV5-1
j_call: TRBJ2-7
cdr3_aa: CAGSFGVTYEQYF
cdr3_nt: TGCGCCGGCAGCTTTGGGGTTACCTACGAGCAGTACTTC

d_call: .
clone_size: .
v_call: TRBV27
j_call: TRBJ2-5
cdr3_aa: CASSFGGQETQYF
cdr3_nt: TGTGCCAGCAGTTTCGGGGGCCAAGAGACCCAGTACTTC

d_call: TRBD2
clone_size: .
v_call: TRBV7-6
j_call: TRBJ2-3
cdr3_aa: CASSSGLAGATDTQYF
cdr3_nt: TGTGCCAGCAGCTCGGGACTAGCGGGAGCGACAGATACGCAGTATTTT

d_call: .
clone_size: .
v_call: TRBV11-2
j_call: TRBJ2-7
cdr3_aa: CASSFDLYEQYF
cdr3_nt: TGTGCCAGCAGCTTCGACCTTTACGAGCAGTACTTC

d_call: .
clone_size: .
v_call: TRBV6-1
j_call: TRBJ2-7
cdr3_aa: CASSGGWEYEQYF
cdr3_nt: TGTGCCAGCAGTGGCGGATGGGAATACGAGCAGTACTTC

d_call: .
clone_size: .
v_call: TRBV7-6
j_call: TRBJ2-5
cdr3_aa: CASSPPTGPRETQYF
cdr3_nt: TGTGCCAGCAGCCCCCCGACAGGCCCCAGGGAGACCCAGTACTTC

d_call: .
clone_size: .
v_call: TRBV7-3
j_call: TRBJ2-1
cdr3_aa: CASSPTKYNEQFF
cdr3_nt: TGTGCCAGCAGCCCGACTAAATACAATGAGCAGTTCTTC

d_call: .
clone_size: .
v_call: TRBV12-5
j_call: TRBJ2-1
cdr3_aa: CASGYWGNEQFF
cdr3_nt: TGTGCTAGTGGTTACTGGGGGAATGAGCAGTTCTTC

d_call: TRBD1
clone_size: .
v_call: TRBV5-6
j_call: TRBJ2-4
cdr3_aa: CASSADRALAKNIQYF
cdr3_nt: TGTGCCAGCAGTGCAGACAGGGCCCTAGCCAAAAACATTCAGTACTTC

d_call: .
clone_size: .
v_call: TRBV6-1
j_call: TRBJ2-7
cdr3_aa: CASSEQGTTSYEQYF
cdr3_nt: TGTGCCAGCAGTGAACAGGGGACTACTTCCTACGAGCAGTACTTC

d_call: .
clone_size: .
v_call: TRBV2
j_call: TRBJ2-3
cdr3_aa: CATTLTAENTDTQYF
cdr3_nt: TGTGCCACCACCCTGACAGCCGAGAACACAGATACGCAGTATTTT

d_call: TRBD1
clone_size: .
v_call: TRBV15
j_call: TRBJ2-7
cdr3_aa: CATSWKDRDHEQYF
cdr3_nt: TGTGCCACCAGCTGGAAGGACAGGGACCACGAGCAGTACTTC

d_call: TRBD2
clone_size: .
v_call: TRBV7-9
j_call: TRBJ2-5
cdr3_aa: CASSSHPGGGETQYF
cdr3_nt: TGTGCCAGCAGCTCCCACCCTGGCGGGGGAGAGACCCAGTACTTC

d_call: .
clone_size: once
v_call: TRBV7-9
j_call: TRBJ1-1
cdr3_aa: CASSLVKIVVNTEAFF
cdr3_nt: TGTGCCAGCAGCTTAGTTAAAATAGTGGTGAACACTGAAGCTTTCTTT

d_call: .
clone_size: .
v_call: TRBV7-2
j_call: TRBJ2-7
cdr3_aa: CASSLDPSPYEQYF
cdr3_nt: TGTGCCAGCAGCTTAGATCCAAGTCCCTACGAGCAGTACTTC

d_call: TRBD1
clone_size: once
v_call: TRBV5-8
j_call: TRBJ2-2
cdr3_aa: CASSYGTGPSGELFF
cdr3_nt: TGTGCCAGCAGCTACGGGACAGGGCCCTCCGGGGAGCTGTTTTTT

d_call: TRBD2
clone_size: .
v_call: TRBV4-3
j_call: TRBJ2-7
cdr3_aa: CASSQGLAAAYEQYF
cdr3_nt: TGCGCCAGCAGCCAAGGACTAGCGGCCGCCTACGAGCAGTACTTC

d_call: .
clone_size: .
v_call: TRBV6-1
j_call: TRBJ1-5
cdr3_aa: CASSEGGGRPQHF
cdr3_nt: TGTGCCAGCAGTGAAGGCGGGGGGAGGCCCCAGCATTTT

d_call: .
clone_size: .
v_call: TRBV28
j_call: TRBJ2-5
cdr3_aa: CASSFGPRETQYF
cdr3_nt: TGTGCCAGCAGTTTCGGCCCGCGGGAGACCCAGTACTTC

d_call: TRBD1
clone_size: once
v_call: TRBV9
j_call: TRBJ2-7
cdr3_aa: CASSAAGGRDYEQYF
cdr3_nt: TGTGCCAGCAGCGCCGCAGGGGGTAGGGACTACGAGCAGTACTTC

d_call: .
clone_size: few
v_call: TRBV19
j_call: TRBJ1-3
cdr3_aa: CASSLDEGNTIYF
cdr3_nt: TGTGCCAGTAGCCTAGACGAGGGAAACACCATATATTTT

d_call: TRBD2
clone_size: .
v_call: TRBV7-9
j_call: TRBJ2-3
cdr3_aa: CASSTPRGEGPAVTQYF
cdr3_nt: TGTGCCAGCAGCACGCCGAGAGGGGAGGGCCCTGCTGTTACGCAGTATTTT

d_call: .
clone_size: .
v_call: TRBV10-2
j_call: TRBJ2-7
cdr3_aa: CASSELDGSSYEQYF
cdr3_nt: TGCGCCAGCAGTGAGTTAGACGGGAGCTCCTACGAGCAGTACTTC

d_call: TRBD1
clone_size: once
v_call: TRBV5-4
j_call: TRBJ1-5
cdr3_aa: CASSSQGAGQPQHF
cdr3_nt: TGTGCCAGCAGCTCACAGGGGGCAGGTCAGCCCCAGCATTTT

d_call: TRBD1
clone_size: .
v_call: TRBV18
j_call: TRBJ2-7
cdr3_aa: CASSPDRGRLNYYEQYF
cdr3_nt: TGTGCCAGCTCACCCGACAGGGGGCGACTAAATTACTACGAGCAGTACTTC

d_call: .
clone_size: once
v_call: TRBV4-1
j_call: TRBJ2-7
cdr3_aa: CASSQIGGWESLYEQYF
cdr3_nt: TGCGCCAGCAGCCAGATAGGGGGGTGGGAGTCACTTTACGAGCAGTACTTC

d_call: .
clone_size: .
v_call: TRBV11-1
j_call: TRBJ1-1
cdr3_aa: CASSPPMGLNTEAFF
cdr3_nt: TGTGCCAGCAGCCCGCCGATGGGGTTGAACACTGAAGCTTTCTTT

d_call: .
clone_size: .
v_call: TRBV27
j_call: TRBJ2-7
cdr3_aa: CASSFIPLSGYEQYF
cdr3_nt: TGTGCCAGCAGTTTTATTCCTCTGTCGGGGTACGAGCAGTACTTC

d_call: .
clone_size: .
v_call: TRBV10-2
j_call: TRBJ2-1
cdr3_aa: CASSDLVYNEQFF
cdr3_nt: TGCGCCAGCAGTGATCTTGTTTACAATGAGCAGTTCTTC

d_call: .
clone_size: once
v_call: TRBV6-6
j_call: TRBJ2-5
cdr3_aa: CASSGIQETQYF
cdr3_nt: TGTGCCAGCAGTGGCATCCAAGAGACCCAGTACTTC

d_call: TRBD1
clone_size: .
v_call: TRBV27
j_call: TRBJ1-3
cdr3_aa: CASREGGNTIYF
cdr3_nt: TGTGCCAGCAGAGAAGGGGGCAACACCATATATTTT

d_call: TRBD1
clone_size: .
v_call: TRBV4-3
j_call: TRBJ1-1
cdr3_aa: CASSRLTGVNTEAFF
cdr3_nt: TGCGCCAGCAGCCGCTTGACAGGGGTAAACACTGAAGCTTTCTTT